This T cell receptor beta chain appears in the sequencing data of a study of CXCR3-negative and CXCR3-positive naive CD8 T cells. Whole-study findings and limits: CXCR3-positive naive cells had TRB CDR3s that were more hydrophobic than CXCR3-negative naive cells had.

Germline assignment: CDR1 SEHNR and CDR2 FQNEAQ (reference sequence). This CDR3 region has 18 residues. Details on this clonotype: Its cognate antigen is unknown.

UMI labels and 5' RACE were used to prepare the TRB cDNA libraries. After re-calling the 5' RACE reads, TCRdb lists one entry per CDR3 protein, DNA absent. Its listing shows under 150,000 distinct CDR3 sequences. Sample: naive CXCR3+ CD8+ T cells from blood. Documented subset: CD45RO-CCR7+CD27+CD95- naive CD8+ T cells expressing CXCR3 (TNR3+). This TCR derives from a human donor in good health. Some clones in this sample may be carry-over from other donors' samples. The genes are TRBV7-9 and TRBJ2-3; TCRdb returns TRBD2, unconfirmable since there is no DNA. The CDR3 loop reads CASSLGLATGPLTDTQYF.